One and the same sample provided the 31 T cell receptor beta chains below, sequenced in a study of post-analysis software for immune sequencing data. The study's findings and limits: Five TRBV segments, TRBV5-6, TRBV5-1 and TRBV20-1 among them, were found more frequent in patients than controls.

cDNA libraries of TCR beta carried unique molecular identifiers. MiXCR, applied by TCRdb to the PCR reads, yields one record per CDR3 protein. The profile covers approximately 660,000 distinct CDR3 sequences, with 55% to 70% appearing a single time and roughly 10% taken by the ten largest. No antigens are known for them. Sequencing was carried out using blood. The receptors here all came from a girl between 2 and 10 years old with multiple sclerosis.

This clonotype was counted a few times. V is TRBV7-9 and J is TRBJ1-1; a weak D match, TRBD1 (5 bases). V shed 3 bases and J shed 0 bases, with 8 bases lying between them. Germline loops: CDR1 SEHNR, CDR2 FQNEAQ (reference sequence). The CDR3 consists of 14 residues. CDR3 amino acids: CASSFWTMNTEAFF. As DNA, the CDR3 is TGTGCCAGCAGCTTCTGGACAATGAACACTGAAGCTTTCTTT. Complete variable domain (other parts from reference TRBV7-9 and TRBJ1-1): DTGVSQNPRHKITKRGQNVTFRCDPISEHNRLYWYRQTLGQGPEFLTYFQNEAQLEKSRLLSDRFSAERPKGSFSTLEIQRTEQGDSAMYLCASSFWTMNTEAFFGQGTRLTVV.

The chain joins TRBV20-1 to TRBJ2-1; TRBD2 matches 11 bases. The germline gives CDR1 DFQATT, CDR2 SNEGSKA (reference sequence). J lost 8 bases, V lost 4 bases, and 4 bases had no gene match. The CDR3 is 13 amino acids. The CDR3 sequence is CSAKLAGVDEQFF. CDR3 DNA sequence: TGCAGTGCTAAACTAGCGGGAGTGGATGAGCAGTTCTTC.

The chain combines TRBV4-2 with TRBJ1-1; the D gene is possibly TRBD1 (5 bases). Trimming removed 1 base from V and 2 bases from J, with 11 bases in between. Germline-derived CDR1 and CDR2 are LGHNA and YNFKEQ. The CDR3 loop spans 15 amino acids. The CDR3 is CASSQGPTANTEAFF. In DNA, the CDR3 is TGTGCCAGCAGCCAAGGCCCGACAGCAAACACTGAAGCTTTCTTT.

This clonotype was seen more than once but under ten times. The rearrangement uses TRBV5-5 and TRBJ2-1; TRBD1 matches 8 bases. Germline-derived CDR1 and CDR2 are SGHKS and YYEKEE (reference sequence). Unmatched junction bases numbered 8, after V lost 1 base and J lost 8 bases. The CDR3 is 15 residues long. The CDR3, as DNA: TGTGCCAGCAGCTTGTCGATGACAGGGGATCATGAGCAGTTCTTC. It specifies CASSLSMTGDHEQFF.

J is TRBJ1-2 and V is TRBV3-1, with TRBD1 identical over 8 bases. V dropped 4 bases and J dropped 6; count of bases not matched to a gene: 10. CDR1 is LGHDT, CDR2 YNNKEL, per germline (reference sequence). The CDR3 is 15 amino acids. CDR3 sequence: CASSPITGGGDGYTF. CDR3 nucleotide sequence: TGTGCCAGCAGCCCAATCACAGGGGGTGGAGATGGCTACACCTTC.

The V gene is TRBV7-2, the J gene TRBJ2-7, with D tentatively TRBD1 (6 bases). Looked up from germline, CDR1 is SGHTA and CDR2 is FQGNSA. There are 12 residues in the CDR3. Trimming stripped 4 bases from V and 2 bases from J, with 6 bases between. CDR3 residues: CASSWDTYEQYF. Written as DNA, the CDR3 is TGTGCCAGCAGCTGGGACACCTACGAGCAGTACTTC.

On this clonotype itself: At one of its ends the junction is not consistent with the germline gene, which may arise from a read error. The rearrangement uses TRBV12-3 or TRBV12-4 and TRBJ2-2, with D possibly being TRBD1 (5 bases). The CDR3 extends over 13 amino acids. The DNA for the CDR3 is TGTGCCAGCAACATACTCCAAGTAGGGGAACTGTTTTTT. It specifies CASNILQVGELFF.

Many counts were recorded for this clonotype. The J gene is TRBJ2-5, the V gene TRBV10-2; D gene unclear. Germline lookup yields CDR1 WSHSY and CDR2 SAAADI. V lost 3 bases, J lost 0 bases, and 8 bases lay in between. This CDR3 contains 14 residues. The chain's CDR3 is CASSESGYQETQYF. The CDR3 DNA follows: TGCGCCAGCAGTGAATCTGGCTACCAAGAGACCCAGTACTTC.

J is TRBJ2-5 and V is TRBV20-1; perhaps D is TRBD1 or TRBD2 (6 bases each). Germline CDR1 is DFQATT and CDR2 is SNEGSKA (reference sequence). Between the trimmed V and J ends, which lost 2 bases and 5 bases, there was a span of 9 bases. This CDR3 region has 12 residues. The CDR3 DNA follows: TGCAGTGCTAGACAGGGGACTGAGACCCAGTACTTC. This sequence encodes CSARQGTETQYF.

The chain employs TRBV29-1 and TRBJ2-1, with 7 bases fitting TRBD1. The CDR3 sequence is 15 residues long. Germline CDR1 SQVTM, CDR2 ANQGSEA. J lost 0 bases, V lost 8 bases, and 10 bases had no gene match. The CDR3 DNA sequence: TGCAGCCCCCTCCCGGGACAGAGCTCCTACAATGAGCAGTTCTTC. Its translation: CSPLPGQSSYNEQFF.

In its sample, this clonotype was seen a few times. The CDR3 loop reads CASSESGRASEQYF. The DNA of the CDR3 is TGCGCCAGCAGTGAGTCGGGCAGGGCTTCCGAGCAGTACTTC. The chain links TRBV10-1 to TRBJ2-7, with D perhaps TRBD1 (5 bases). The V end was cut by 0 bases, the J end by 6 bases, with 12 bases between. This CDR3 is built from 14 residues. Per germline, CDR1 WNHNN and CDR2 SYGVQD (reference sequence).

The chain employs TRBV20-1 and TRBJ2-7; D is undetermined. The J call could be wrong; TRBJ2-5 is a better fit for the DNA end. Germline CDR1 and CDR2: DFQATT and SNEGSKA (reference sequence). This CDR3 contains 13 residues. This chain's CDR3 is CSARVWGRQTQYF. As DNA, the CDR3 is TGCAGTGCTAGAGTTTGGGGTAGGCAGACCCAGTACTTC.

The CDR3 here is CASSPPRDRGRLSSYNEQFF. CDR3 in DNA: TGTGCCAGCTCACCACCCAGGGACAGGGGGCGTTTGTCCTCCTACAATGAGCAGTTCTTC. The chain joins TRBV18 to TRBJ2-1; TRBD1 agrees at 12 bases. V was pared by 0 bases and J by 0 bases, with 9 bases of the junction left unmatched. CDR1 KGHSH and CDR2 LQKENI come from the germline V gene. This CDR3 contains 20 residues.

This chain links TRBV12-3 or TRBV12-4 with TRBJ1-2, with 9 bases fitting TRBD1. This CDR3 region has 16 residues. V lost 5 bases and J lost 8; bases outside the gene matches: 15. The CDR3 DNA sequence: TGTGCCAGCAGTGGACCGGGACAGGGAGTTTTTCAGGGCTACACCTTC. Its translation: CASSGPGQGVFQGYTF.

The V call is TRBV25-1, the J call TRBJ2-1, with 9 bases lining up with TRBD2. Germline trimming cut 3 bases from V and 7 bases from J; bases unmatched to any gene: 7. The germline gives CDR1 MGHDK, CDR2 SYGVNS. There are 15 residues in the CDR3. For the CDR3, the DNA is TGTGCCAGCAGTGAGAGCGGGAGGAAGGATAATGAGCAGTTCTTC. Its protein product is CASSESGRKDNEQFF.

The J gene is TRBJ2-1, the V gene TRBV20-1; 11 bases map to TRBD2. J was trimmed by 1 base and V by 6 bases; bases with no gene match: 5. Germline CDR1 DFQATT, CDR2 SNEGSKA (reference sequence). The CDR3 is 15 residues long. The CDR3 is CSALGLAVSYNEQFF. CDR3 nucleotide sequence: TGCAGTGCCCTGGGACTAGCGGTTTCCTACAATGAGCAGTTCTTC.

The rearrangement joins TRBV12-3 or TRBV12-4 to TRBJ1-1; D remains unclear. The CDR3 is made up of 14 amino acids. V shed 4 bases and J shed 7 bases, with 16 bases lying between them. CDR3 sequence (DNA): TGTGCCAGCAGTTCCTCCCCCCATGGTAATGAAGCTTTCTTT. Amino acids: CASSSSPHGNEAFF.

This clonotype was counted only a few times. CDR3 DNA: TGCAGTGCTGAGCGCAACCCTAGCACAGATACGCAGTATTTT. The encoded protein is CSAERNPSTDTQYF. This chain uses TRBV20-1 with TRBJ2-3; D ambiguous. Looked up from germline, CDR1 is DFQATT and CDR2 is SNEGSKA (reference sequence). The CDR3 totals 14 residues. Trimming shortened V by 5 bases and J by 0 bases, and 12 bases separated the two germline ends.

CDR3 residues: CSAIRDSASYEQYF. CDR3 bases: TGCAGTGCTATACGGGACAGTGCCTCCTACGAGCAGTACTTC. The V and J genes are TRBV20-1 and TRBJ2-7, with 7 bases aligning to TRBD1. CDR1 DFQATT and CDR2 SNEGSKA come from the germline V gene (reference sequence). Trimming took 4 bases from V and 0 from J; bases not matched to a gene: 6. This CDR3 is built from 14 residues.

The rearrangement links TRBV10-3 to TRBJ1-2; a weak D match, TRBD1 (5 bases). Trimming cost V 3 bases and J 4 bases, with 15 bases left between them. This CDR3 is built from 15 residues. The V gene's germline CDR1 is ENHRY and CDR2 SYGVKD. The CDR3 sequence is CAISDGVTAIYGYTF. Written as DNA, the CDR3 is TGTGCCATCAGTGATGGGGTGACAGCGATCTATGGCTACACCTTC.

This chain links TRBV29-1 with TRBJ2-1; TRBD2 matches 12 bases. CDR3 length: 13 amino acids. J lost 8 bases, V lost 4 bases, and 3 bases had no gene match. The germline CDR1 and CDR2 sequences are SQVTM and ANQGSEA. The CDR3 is CSVGLAGEDEQFF. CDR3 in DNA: TGCAGCGTTGGACTAGCGGGAGAAGATGAGCAGTTCTTC.

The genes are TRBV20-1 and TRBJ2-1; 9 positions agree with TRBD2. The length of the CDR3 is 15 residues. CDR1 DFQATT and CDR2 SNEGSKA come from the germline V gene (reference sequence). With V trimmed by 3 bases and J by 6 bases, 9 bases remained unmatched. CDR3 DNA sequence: TGCAGTGCTAGTAAAACGGGACTAGCCCTCAATGAGCAGTTCTTC. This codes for CSASKTGLALNEQFF.

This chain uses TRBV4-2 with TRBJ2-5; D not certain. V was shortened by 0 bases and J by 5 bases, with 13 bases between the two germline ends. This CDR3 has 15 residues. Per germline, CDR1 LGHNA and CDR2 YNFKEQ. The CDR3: CASSQDVDGPETQYF. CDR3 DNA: TGTGCCAGCAGCCAAGATGTGGACGGACCCGAGACCCAGTACTTC.

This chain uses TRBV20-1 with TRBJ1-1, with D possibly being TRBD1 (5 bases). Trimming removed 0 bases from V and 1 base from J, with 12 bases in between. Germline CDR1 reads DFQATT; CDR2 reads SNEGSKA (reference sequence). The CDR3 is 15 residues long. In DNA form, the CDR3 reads TGCAGTGCTAGAGAATCAGGGTCGGGGAACACTGAAGCTTTCTTT. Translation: CSARESGSGNTEAFF.

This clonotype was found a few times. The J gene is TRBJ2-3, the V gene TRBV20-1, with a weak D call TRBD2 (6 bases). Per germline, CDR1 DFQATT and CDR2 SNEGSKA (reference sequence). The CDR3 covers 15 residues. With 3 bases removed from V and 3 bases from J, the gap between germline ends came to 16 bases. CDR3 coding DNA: TGCAGTGCTAGGGTCTCGGCTAGCGCGACAGATACGCAGTATTTT. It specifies CSARVSASATDTQYF.

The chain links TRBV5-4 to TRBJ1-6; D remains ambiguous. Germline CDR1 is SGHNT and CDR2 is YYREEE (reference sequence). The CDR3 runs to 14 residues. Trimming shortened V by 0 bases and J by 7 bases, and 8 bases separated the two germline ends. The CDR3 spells CASSLESGNSPLHF. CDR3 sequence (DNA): TGTGCCAGCAGCTTGGAGAGCGGGAATTCACCCCTCCACTTT.

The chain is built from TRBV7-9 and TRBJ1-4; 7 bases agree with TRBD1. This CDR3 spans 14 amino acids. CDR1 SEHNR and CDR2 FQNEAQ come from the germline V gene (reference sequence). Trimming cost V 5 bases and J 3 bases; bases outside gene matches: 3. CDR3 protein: CASSGDRANEKLFF. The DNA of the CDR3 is TGTGCCAGCAGCGGCGACAGGGCTAATGAAAAACTGTTTTTT.

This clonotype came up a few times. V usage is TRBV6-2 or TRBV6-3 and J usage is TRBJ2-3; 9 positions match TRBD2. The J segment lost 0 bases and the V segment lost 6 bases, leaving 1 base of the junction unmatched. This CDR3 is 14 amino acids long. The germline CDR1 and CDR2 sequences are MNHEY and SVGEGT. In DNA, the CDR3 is TGTGCCAGCAGACTAGCGGGCAGCACAGATACGCAGTATTTT. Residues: CASRLAGSTDTQYF.

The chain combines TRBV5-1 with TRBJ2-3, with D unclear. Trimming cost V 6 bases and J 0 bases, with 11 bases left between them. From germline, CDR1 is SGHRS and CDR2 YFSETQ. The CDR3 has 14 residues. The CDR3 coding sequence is TGCGCCAGCACTCCTCGCGCCAGCACAGATACGCAGTATTTT. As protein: CASTPRASTDTQYF.

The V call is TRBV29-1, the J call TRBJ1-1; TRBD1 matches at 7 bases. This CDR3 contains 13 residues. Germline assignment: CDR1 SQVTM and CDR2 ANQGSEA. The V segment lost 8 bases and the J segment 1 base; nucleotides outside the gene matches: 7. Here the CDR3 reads CSSSGTANTEAFF. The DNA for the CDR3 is TGCAGCTCCTCCGGGACAGCGAACACTGAAGCTTTCTTT.

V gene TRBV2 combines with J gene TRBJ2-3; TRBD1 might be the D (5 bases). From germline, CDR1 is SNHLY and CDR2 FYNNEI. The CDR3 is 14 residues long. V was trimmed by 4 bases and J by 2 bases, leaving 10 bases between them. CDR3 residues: CASSAGQPTDTQYF. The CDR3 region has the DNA TGTGCCAGCAGTGCCGGACAACCCACAGATACGCAGTATTTT. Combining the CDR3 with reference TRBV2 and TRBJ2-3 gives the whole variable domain EPEVTQTPSHQVTQMGQEVILRCVPISNHLYFYWYRQILGQKVEFLVSFYNNEISEKSEIFDDQFSVERPDGSNFTLKIRSTKLEDSAMYFCASSAGQPTDTQYFGPGTRLTVL.